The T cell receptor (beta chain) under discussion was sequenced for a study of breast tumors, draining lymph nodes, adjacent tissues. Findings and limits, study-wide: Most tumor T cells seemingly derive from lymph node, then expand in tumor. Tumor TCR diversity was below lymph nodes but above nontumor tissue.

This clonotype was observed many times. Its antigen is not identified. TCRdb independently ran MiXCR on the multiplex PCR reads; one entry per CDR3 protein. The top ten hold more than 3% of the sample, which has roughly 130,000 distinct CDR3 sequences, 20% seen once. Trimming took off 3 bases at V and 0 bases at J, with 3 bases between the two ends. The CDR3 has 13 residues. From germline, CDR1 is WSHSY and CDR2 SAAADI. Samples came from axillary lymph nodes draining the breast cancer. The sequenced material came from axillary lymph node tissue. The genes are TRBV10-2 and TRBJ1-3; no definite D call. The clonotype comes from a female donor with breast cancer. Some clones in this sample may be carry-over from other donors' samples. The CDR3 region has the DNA TGCGCCAGCAGTGACCTCTCTGGAAACACCATATATTTT. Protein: CASSDLSGNTIYF.